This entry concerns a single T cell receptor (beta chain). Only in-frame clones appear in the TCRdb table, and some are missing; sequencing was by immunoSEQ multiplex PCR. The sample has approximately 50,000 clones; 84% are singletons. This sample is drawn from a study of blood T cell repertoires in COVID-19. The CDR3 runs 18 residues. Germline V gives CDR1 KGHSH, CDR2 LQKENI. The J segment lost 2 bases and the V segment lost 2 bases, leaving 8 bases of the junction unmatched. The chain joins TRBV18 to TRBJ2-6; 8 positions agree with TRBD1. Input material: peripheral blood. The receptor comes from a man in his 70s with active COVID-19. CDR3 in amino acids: CASSPALGQEPGANVLTF. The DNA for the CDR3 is TGTGCCAGCTCACCAGCCTTGGGACAGGAGCCTGGGGCCAACGTCCTGACTTTC.